This T cell receptor beta chain was recovered during a study of cytomegalovirus exposure and HLA in healthy donors. General study results and limits: The only immune exposure information that was available was CMV serostatus. TCR association rates varied by HLA locus in a later analysis, with DRB1 highest and HLA-C lowest. A list of approximately 160 TCR beta chains associated with cytomegalovirus was given.

The donors comprised healthy bone marrow donors. It was with 60 Vbeta and 13 Jbeta primers that the PCR ran. Profiling relied on immunoSEQ multiplex PCR, and the TCRdb table lists in-frame clones only, not all of them. The sample lists under 150,000 clones; approximately 80% were seen once. Worth noting for this clone: The antigen remains unidentified.

This TCR was recovered from a young woman in good health and CMV-seronegative. The specimen was PBMCs.

CDR3 in DNA: TGTGCCAGCAGCGGAGTAGCGGCCCCCTACGAGCAGTACTTC. Protein: CASSGVAAPYEQYF. The V call is TRBV7-8, the J call TRBJ2-7, with a possible D match to TRBD2 (6 bases). CDR1 is SGHVS, CDR2 FQNEAQ, per germline. With 5 bases removed from V and 2 bases from J, the gap between germline ends came to 13 bases. The CDR3 is 14 residues long.